This T cell receptor (beta chain) was observed in a study of CD8+CD57+ T cells in acquired aplastic anemia. Study-wide background: Sorted CD4+ and CD8+ cells yielded around 3.3 ug of DNA on average. Some 10 million reads were obtained on average for healthy donor CD4+ cells.

Germline CDR1 SGHAT, CDR2 FQNNGV. Trimming cost V 4 bases and J 8 bases, with 20 bases left between them. The CDR3 length is 16 residues. Overall study findings and caveats: A significant difference in CD8+ Simpson's diversity between patients and controls was not found. Patients had approximately 30 CD8+ CDR3 sequences in common with controls (the shared set).

Genomic DNA constituted the template upon which TCR beta VDJ and CDR3 profiling was performed. TCRdb recomputed calls from the reads with MiXCR, one row per CDR3 protein. The repertoire consists of about 130,000 distinct CDR3 sequences, with 48% occurring once and the leading ten covering around 2.3%. Concerning this clonotype: Its antigen is still unknown.

The clonotype was recovered from a human donor in good health, serving as a control. Sequencing input: sorted CD4+, CD8+, or CD8+CD57+ T cells (not recorded which) from PBMCs. This sequence joins TRBV11-2 and TRBJ2-2; weak D call: TRBD1 (6 bases). Here the CDR3 reads CASSSGTRAFEGELFF. CDR3 coding DNA: TGTGCCAGCAGCTCCGGGACAAGGGCATTCGAGGGGGAGCTGTTTTTT.